This T cell receptor (beta chain) was sequenced during a study of T cell responses to AZD1222 COVID-19 vaccine. Findings and limits, study-wide: Unmutated variant regions reportedly attract nearly half of all spike-specific TCRs. Baseline testing showed seropositivity in only six or seven AZD1222 recipients. Across the whole spike, CD4 TCRs peaked at regions 160-218 and 743-854.

With respect to this clone: Antigen: not known.

The CDR3 covers 13 residues. Per germline, CDR1 SNHLY and CDR2 FYNNEI. V gave up 2 bases and J gave up 11 bases; unmatched junction bases: 6. TCRdb keeps only in-frame clones here, not all; method: immunoSEQ multiplex PCR. The table lists about 120,000 clones, 88% of them singletons, with 3.5% to 4.5% in the top ten. The source of this sequence is an adult in good health. The sequencing used peripheral blood, collected on day 0 of AZD1222 vaccination. The chain is built from TRBV2 and TRBJ1-1; 9 bases agree with TRBD1. The CDR3 region has the DNA TGTGCCAGCAGTGAATCTTGGACAGGGGAGGCTTTCTTT. Residues: CASSESWTGEAFF.